The 14 T cell receptor beta chains reported below all come from one sample, sequenced in a study of immune evolution from preneoplasia to lung adenocarcinoma (dated by TCRdb to the early 2020s). Libraries were built with the immunoSEQ multiplex PCR assay. The source is immuneACCESS, and TCRdb retained only in-frame sequences with V and J called. Part of the clones is not carried over; for the studies checked, unresolved V genes explain less than half of this, and the remainder is unexplained. This sample lists thousands of clones; roughly four fifths were detected once. Clones ranked in the top ten supply 9% to 15% of the sample. The material sequenced was FFPE lung adenocarcinoma in situ tissue. Read against the paper, the sample's cell subset or site label means: preinvasive adenocarcinoma in situ (AIS). Receptor source: a person aged 60-79 years with lung adenocarcinoma.

This chain uses TRBV2 with TRBJ2-5; possible D gene TRBD2, 5 bases. There are 14 residues in the CDR3. V lost 5 bases to trimming and J lost 1 base, with 11 bases between them. Germline-derived CDR1 and CDR2 are SNHLY and FYNNEI. The CDR3 DNA sequence: TGTGCCAGCAGTTTACGGGAACTCCAAGAGACCCAGTACTTC. This codes for CASSLRELQETQYF.

The chain carries TRBV7-9 and TRBJ1-1; no firm D call. This CDR3 is 13 amino acids long. Germline CDR1 SEHNR, CDR2 FQNEAQ (reference sequence). V shed 1 base and J shed 6 bases, with 9 bases lying between them. CDR3 loop: CASSLGSKSEAFF. The DNA for the CDR3 is TGTGCCAGCAGCTTAGGATCGAAGTCTGAAGCTTTCTTT.

V and J are TRBV5-1 and TRBJ2-3; D might be TRBD2 (5 bases). CDR1 and CDR2 from the germline V gene are SGHRS and YFSETQ. The CDR3 has 16 amino acids. With 2 bases removed from V and 0 bases from J, the gap between germline ends came to 13 bases. CDR3 coding DNA: TGCGCCAGCAGCTTCAATATTCGGGGAAGCACAGATACGCAGTATTTT. Residues: CASSFNIRGSTDTQYF.

The CDR3 loop is CAVRQGGTDTQYF. CDR3 DNA: TGTGCCGTCCGACAGGGGGGCACAGATACGCAGTATTTT. This chain joins TRBV28 and TRBJ2-3, with 9 bases aligning to TRBD1. V lost 11 bases and J lost 1; bases outside the gene matches: 4. The CDR3 has 13 residues. The V gene's germline CDR1 is MDHEN and CDR2 SYDVKM.

J is TRBJ2-1 and V is TRBV23-1, with 15 bases identical to TRBD2. TRBV23-1 falls under the ORF class, with uncertain function. The CDR3 runs 15 residues. Trimming removed 0 bases from V and 14 bases from J; junction bases left unmatched: 5. In nucleotides, the CDR3 is TGCGCCAGCAGTCAATCTAAATGGACTAGCGGGGGGGAGTTCTTC. It is translated as CASSQSKWTSGGEFF.

The chain joins TRBV6-5 to TRBJ1-6; 12 bases line up with TRBD1. V lost 3 bases and J lost 8; bases outside the gene matches: 5. This CDR3 spans 16 amino acids. The V gene's germline CDR1 is MNHEY and CDR2 SVGAGI. The CDR3 nucleotides read TGTGCCAGCAGTTATGGCCGGGACAGGGGGCATTCACCCCTCCACTTT. It yields the protein CASSYGRDRGHSPLHF.

This clone was counted a few times. The J gene is TRBJ2-7, the V gene TRBV27; D may correspond to TRBD1 or TRBD2 (5 bases each). Germline assignment: CDR1 MNHEY and CDR2 SMNVEV (reference sequence). The CDR3 covers 14 residues. The germline V and J ends were trimmed by 4 bases and 2 bases, with 12 bases remaining between them. For the CDR3, the DNA is TGTGCCAGCAGTTATCAGGGACCAACCTACGAGCAGTACTTC. It is translated as CASSYQGPTYEQYF.

The rearrangement links TRBV7-6 to TRBJ2-1; tentatively, D is TRBD2 (7 bases). The CDR3 is 15 residues long. Germline V lookup: CDR1 SGHVS, CDR2 FNYEAQ. Trimming shortened V by 1 base and J by 6 bases, and 13 bases separated the two germline ends. The CDR3 DNA reads TGTGCCAGCAGCTTAGAGTGGGGGGGCGGCAATGAGCAGTTCTTC. Residues: CASSLEWGGGNEQFF.

This clone was detected only once. The chain uses TRBV5-1 and TRBJ1-5, with D possibly matching TRBD1 (6 bases). This CDR3 has 13 amino acids. Looked up from germline, CDR1 is SGHRS and CDR2 is YFSETQ. V lost 3 bases to trimming and J lost 3 bases, with 7 bases between them. The CDR3 region has the DNA TGCGCCAGCAGCTGGGACAACAATCAGCCCCAGCATTTT. Translating gives CASSWDNNQPQHF. Filled out from reference TRBV5-1 and TRBJ1-5, the complete variable domain reads KAGVTQTPRYLIKTRGQQVTLSCSPISGHRSVSWYQQTPGQGLQFLFEYFSETQRNKGNFPGRFSGRQFSNSRSEMNVSTLELGDSALYLCASSWDNNQPQHFGDGTRLSIL.

This clone appeared a single time. This chain uses TRBV6-5 with TRBJ1-4; a weak D match, TRBD1 (5 bases). Germline CDR1 MNHEY, CDR2 SVGAGI. Trimming cost V 0 bases and J 8 bases, with 13 bases left between them. This CDR3 comprises 15 residues. The CDR3 region has the DNA TGTGCCAGCAGTTACTCAGGTCGGCGGGGGGAAAAACTGTTTTTT. As protein: CASSYSGRRGEKLFF.

The V gene is TRBV27, the J gene TRBJ2-2; unclear D gene. Germline CDR1 reads MNHEY; CDR2 reads SMNVEV (reference sequence). The CDR3 is 16 residues long. V was cut by 5 bases and J by 0 bases, with 13 bases left in between. The DNA for the CDR3 is TGTGCCAGCAGTCCGTTGGACGGCTCGAACACCGGGGAGCTGTTTTTT. Encoded protein: CASSPLDGSNTGELFF.

This clone occurred once. CDR3 bases: TGTGCCAGCAGCTGGGAAGCACGACAAAGTCGGGCCAACGTCCTGACTTTC. This translates into CASSWEARQSRANVLTF. The chain links TRBV7-2 to TRBJ2-6; D unresolved. Germline V gene lookup returns CDR1 SGHTA and CDR2 FQGNSA. Deletions cut 4 bases from V and 5 bases from J, with 18 bases between. There are 17 residues in the CDR3. The entire variable domain, with the rest obtained from reference TRBV7-2 and TRBJ2-6, is as follows: GAGVSQSPSNKVTEKGKDVELRCDPISGHTALYWYRQSLGQGLEFLIYFQGNSAPDKSGLPSDRFSAERTGGSVSTLTIQRTQQEDSAVYLCASSWEARQSRANVLTFGAGSRLTVL.

The chain has TRBV19 and TRBJ1-1, with D unclear. Germline assignment: CDR1 LNHDA and CDR2 SQIVND (reference sequence). CDR3 size: 13 residues. The V gene lost 3 bases and the J gene lost 4 bases, with 9 bases spanning the gap. The CDR3 bases are TGTGCCAGTAGTATTCGGGAGAGCACTGAAGCTTTCTTT. Its translation: CASSIRESTEAFF.

The V call is TRBV29-1, the J call TRBJ2-5; D is ambiguous. V dropped 6 bases and J dropped 2 bases, with 4 bases sitting between them. CDR1 and CDR2 from the germline V gene are SQVTM and ANQGSEA. This CDR3 has 10 amino acids. DNA of the CDR3: TGCAGCGTAGCTCAAGAGACCCAGTACTTC. Protein product: CSVAQETQYF.